The 27 T cell receptor beta chains in this list originate from one sample, sequenced in a study of cytomegalovirus exposure and HLA in healthy donors. PCR used 60 Vbeta primers and 13 Jbeta primers. This table comes from immunoSEQ multiplex PCR, and its TCRdb copy is limited to in-frame clones, with some not included. Counted here are fewer than 200,000 clones, around 80% occurring once; the ten biggest clones make up roughly 1.9%. Sample: PBMCs. These receptors were obtained from a human donor in good health.

CDR3 in DNA: TGTGCCAGCAGCGTGATCAGGGTCATGAACACTGAAGCTTTCTTT. Residues: CASSVIRVMNTEAFF. This chain uses TRBV5-6 with TRBJ1-1, with a tentative D call TRBD1 (5 bases). V was clipped by 4 bases and J by 0 bases, with 13 bases between them. Germline V gene sequence: CDR1 SGHDT, CDR2 YYEEEE. CDR3 length equals 15 residues.

The chain is built from TRBV11-3 and TRBJ2-1; 7 bases fit TRBD1. The CDR3 length is 14 residues. The germline V gene has CDR1 SGHNT and CDR2 YENEEA. After removal of 5 bases from V and 7 bases from J, the junction contained 8 bases not matched to a gene. The CDR3 spells CASSPGTVDNEQFF. The DNA for the CDR3 is TGTGCCAGCAGCCCCGGGACAGTAGATAATGAGCAGTTCTTC.

This clone was observed a handful of times. The V gene is TRBV10-3, the J gene TRBJ2-1; D unresolved. CDR1 and CDR2 (germline): ENHRY, SYGVKD. This CDR3 spans 15 amino acids. V shed 6 bases and J shed 8 bases, with 20 bases lying between them. The CDR3: CAIRADLTSLDEQFF. In nucleotides, the CDR3 is TGTGCCATCAGGGCGGATCTTACTTCGTTGGATGAGCAGTTCTTC.

On this clone: At one end, the junction sequence differs from germline, possibly due to a read error. This chain uses TRBV25-1 with TRBJ1-2; no firm D call. The CDR3 runs to 13 residues. Germline V gives CDR1 MGHDK, CDR2 SYGVNS. CDR3 sequence (DNA): TGTGTCAGCAGTGATCCCAGGAACTATGGCTACACCTTC. Its protein product is CVSSDPRNYGYTF.

V usage is TRBV7-6 and J usage is TRBJ2-7, with 11 bases identical to TRBD1. V dropped 4 bases and J dropped 6; count of bases not matched to a gene: 5. The germline gives CDR1 SGHVS, CDR2 FNYEAQ. This CDR3 has 14 amino acids. The CDR3 sequence: CASSYSGTGGEQYF. The CDR3, as DNA: TGTGCCAGCAGCTACTCCGGGACAGGGGGCGAGCAGTACTTC.

The gene calls are TRBV6-6 and TRBJ2-7; a possible D gene is TRBD2 (6 bases). Trimming removed 8 bases at V and 3 bases at J, with 17 bases between. Germline V CDR1 and CDR2: MNHNY, SVGAGI (reference sequence). The CDR3 contains 14 residues. In nucleotides, the CDR3 is TGTGCCAGCGGTAAGGGAGGTCCCCTCTACGAGCAGTACTTC. It specifies CASGKGGPLYEQYF.

The chain employs TRBV7-8 and TRBJ2-1; 9 bases are shared with TRBD2. Germline CDR1 SGHVS, CDR2 FQNEAQ. The CDR3 has 15 amino acids. Trimming cost V 0 bases and J 4 bases; bases outside gene matches: 1. This CDR3 is CASSLASGGYNEQFF. The CDR3 DNA is TGTGCCAGCAGCTTAGCTAGCGGGGGTTACAATGAGCAGTTCTTC.

The chain recombines TRBV9 with TRBJ2-5, with D tentatively TRBD1 (5 bases). Germline V gene lookup returns CDR1 SGDLS and CDR2 YYNGEE. The V end was cut by 0 bases, the J end by 1 base, with 16 bases between. The CDR3 contains 17 residues. CDR3 loop: CASSVVAGAPFQETQYF. CDR3 DNA sequence: TGTGCCAGCAGCGTAGTCGCTGGGGCCCCCTTCCAAGAGACCCAGTACTTC.

The gene calls are TRBV7-2 and TRBJ2-2, with D possibly TRBD1 on 6 matching bases. Germline loops: CDR1 SGHTA, CDR2 FQGNSA. The CDR3 spans 14 residues. The V end was cut by 4 bases, the J end by 9 bases, with 15 bases between. CDR3 DNA: TGTGCCAGCAGCTCCACAGGGTTTGGCCGGGAGCTGTTTTTT. Translating it yields CASSSTGFGRELFF.

The chain has TRBV6-5 and TRBJ2-7; 11 bases map to TRBD1. V lost 6 bases and J lost 2; bases outside the gene matches: 3. CDR1 MNHEY and CDR2 SVGAGI come from the germline V gene. This CDR3 comprises 14 residues. The DNA for the CDR3 is TGTGCCAGCAGGGGACAGGGGGGTACCTACGAGCAGTACTTC. Its translation: CASRGQGGTYEQYF.

This clone was counted once. The chain joins TRBV7-7 to TRBJ1-2, with 7 bases lining up with TRBD1. Trimming took 1 base from V and 2 from J; bases not matched to a gene: 10. CDR1 and CDR2 from the germline V gene are SSHAT and FNYEAQ (reference sequence). CDR3 length: 17 residues. The CDR3 DNA reads TGTGCCAGCAGCTTAGGGTCCGGGCCAGGGGGGAACTATGGCTACACCTTC. This codes for CASSLGSGPGGNYGYTF. The full variable domain, its missing parts supplied by reference TRBV7-7 and TRBJ1-2, is GAGVSQSPRYKVTKRGQDVTLRCDPISSHATLYWYQQALGQGPEFLTYFNYEAQPDKSGLPSDRFSAERPEGSISTLTIQRTEQRDSAMYRCASSLGSGPGGNYGYTFGSGTRLTVV.

V usage is TRBV10-3 and J usage is TRBJ1-5, with D maybe TRBD1 (6 bases). The CDR3 consists of 14 residues. V was pared by 4 bases and J by 1 base, with 8 bases between. From germline, CDR1 is ENHRY and CDR2 SYGVKD. CDR3 region: CAISGRGSNQPQHF. The CDR3 DNA follows: TGTGCCATCAGTGGAAGGGGGAGCAATCAGCCCCAGCATTTT.

The gene calls are TRBV29-1 and TRBJ1-5; 7 bases map to TRBD1. Unmatched junction bases numbered 7, after V lost 5 bases and J lost 0 bases. In germline, CDR1 is SQVTM, CDR2 ANQGSEA. The CDR3 has 15 residues. CDR3 nucleotides: TGCAGCGTTATCCGGACAGGTTATAGCAATCAGCCCCAGCATTTT. Protein sequence: CSVIRTGYSNQPQHF.

The chain carries TRBV29-1 and TRBJ1-1; D gene uncertain. From germline, CDR1 is SQVTM and CDR2 ANQGSEA. Trimming took 4 bases from V and 4 from J, leaving 7 bases between them. The CDR3 totals 11 residues. CDR3: CSVVRGTEAFF. The CDR3 DNA reads TGCAGCGTTGTTCGAGGCACTGAAGCTTTCTTT.

This sequence joins TRBV9 and TRBJ2-5; possible D gene TRBD2, 5 bases. CDR1 and CDR2 (germline): SGDLS, YYNGEE. With 4 bases removed from V and 1 base from J, the gap between germline ends came to 11 bases. There are 14 residues in the CDR3. The CDR3 is CASSQLAIQETQYF. The CDR3 DNA sequence: TGTGCCAGCAGCCAGCTAGCAATCCAAGAGACCCAGTACTTC.

This rearrangement joins TRBV6-1 to TRBJ2-7, with TRBD2 as a possible D gene (5 bases). Trimming took off 3 bases at V and 3 bases at J, with 15 bases between the two ends. The CDR3 is 15 amino acids. Germline CDR1 reads MNHNS; CDR2 reads SASEGT. CDR3 loop: CASSDPTRRNYEQYF. The CDR3 DNA is TGTGCCAGCAGTGACCCTACTAGGAGAAACTACGAGCAGTACTTC.

This chain uses TRBV18 with TRBJ2-7; 9 nucleotides agree with TRBD1. The V gene's germline CDR1 is KGHSH and CDR2 LQKENI. Trimming removed 5 bases from V and 5 bases from J; junction bases left unmatched: 7. This CDR3 is built from 14 residues. The CDR3 protein is CASSSQTGGDEQYF. The CDR3 DNA sequence: TGTGCCAGCTCATCCCAGACAGGGGGTGACGAGCAGTACTTC.

The chain uses TRBV7-2 and TRBJ2-7, with D maybe TRBD2 (7 bases). Per germline, CDR1 SGHTA and CDR2 FQGNSA. The CDR3 consists of 15 residues. V dropped 6 bases and J dropped 0 bases, with 15 bases sitting between them. The chain's CDR3 is CASRWRGGPSYEQYF. The DNA of the CDR3 is TGTGCCAGCAGATGGAGGGGGGGGCCCTCCTACGAGCAGTACTTC.

This rearrangement joins TRBV4-1 to TRBJ2-7, with TRBD2 as a possible D gene (6 bases). The V gene's germline CDR1 is MGHRA and CDR2 YSYEKL. Trimming cost V 4 bases and J 7 bases, with 20 bases left between them. This CDR3 has 15 residues. CDR3 region: CASSPSVGLAGEQYF. As DNA, the CDR3 is TGCGCCAGCAGCCCGTCGGTGGGACTCGCGGGGGAGCAGTACTTC.

The V and J genes are TRBV6-1 and TRBJ1-6; TRBD1 matches 8 bases. CDR3 length: 15 amino acids. CDR1 is MNHNS and CDR2 is SASEGT in the germline V gene. With V trimmed by 6 bases and J by 11 bases, 12 bases remained unmatched. This CDR3 reads CASRLGQGEQPPLHF. The CDR3 nucleotides are TGTGCCAGCAGACTAGGACAGGGCGAACAGCCACCCCTCCACTTT.

This sequence joins TRBV7-9 and TRBJ2-7; 12 positions agree with TRBD1. This CDR3 spans 16 amino acids. V lost 5 bases, J lost 2 bases, and 7 bases stayed unmatched. From germline, CDR1 is SEHNR and CDR2 FQNEAQ (reference sequence). The CDR3 sequence: CASSASGTGGPYEQYF. CDR3 nucleotide sequence: TGTGCCAGCAGCGCCTCTGGGACAGGGGGCCCCTACGAGCAGTACTTC.

The J gene is TRBJ2-1, the V gene TRBV2, with 9 bases that match TRBD2. V lost 8 bases, J lost 2 bases, and 7 bases stayed unmatched. Germline V lookup: CDR1 SNHLY, CDR2 FYNNEI. This CDR3 region has 15 residues. This CDR3 reads CASLLRGGPYNEQFF. CDR3 DNA: TGTGCCAGCCTCCTGCGGGGGGGCCCCTACAATGAGCAGTTCTTC.

This clone has only one observation. The chain carries TRBV12-5 and TRBJ1-1; 9 positions match TRBD1. Unmatched junction bases numbered 2, after V lost 5 bases and J lost 4 bases. The CDR3 covers 13 residues. Germline V gene data show CDR1 as LGHNT and CDR2 as FRNRAP. The CDR3 sequence: CASGKTGGTEAFF. CDR3 nucleotide sequence: TGTGCTAGTGGTAAGACAGGGGGCACTGAAGCTTTCTTT.

The chain links TRBV2 to TRBJ2-7; 10 bases align to TRBD2. The CDR3 length is 16 residues. The germline gives CDR1 SNHLY, CDR2 FYNNEI. V dropped 4 bases and J dropped 4; count of bases not matched to a gene: 10. The CDR3: CASSVPTSGARYEQYF. As DNA, the CDR3 is TGTGCCAGCAGTGTTCCCACTAGCGGGGCAAGGTACGAGCAGTACTTC.

This rearrangement joins TRBV29-1 to TRBJ1-2; 8 nucleotides match TRBD1. CDR1 is SQVTM, CDR2 ANQGSEA, per germline. V was pared by 7 bases and J by 12 bases, with 10 bases of the junction left unmatched. This CDR3 contains 11 residues. The CDR3 region is CSAGGQGLNTF. For the CDR3, the DNA is TGCAGCGCGGGCGGACAGGGTTTAAACACCTTC.

The chain combines TRBV28 with TRBJ1-5, with D perhaps matching TRBD1 (5 bases). The germline V gene has CDR1 MDHEN and CDR2 SYDVKM. The CDR3 totals 17 residues. Trimming pared 1 base from V and 5 bases from J, leaving 18 bases between. The chain's CDR3 is CASSLYILGGRDQPQHF. CDR3 sequence (DNA): TGTGCCAGCAGTTTATACATACTTGGTGGCAGGGATCAGCCCCAGCATTTT.

The chain links TRBV7-9 to TRBJ2-7; TRBD2 might be the D (6 bases). Germline CDR1 SEHNR, CDR2 FQNEAQ (reference sequence). The CDR3 length is 13 residues. V was pared by 4 bases and J by 6 bases, with 13 bases between. This chain's CDR3 is CASSSYAGGEQYF. DNA of the CDR3: TGTGCCAGCAGCTCTTACGCCGGGGGCGAGCAGTACTTC.